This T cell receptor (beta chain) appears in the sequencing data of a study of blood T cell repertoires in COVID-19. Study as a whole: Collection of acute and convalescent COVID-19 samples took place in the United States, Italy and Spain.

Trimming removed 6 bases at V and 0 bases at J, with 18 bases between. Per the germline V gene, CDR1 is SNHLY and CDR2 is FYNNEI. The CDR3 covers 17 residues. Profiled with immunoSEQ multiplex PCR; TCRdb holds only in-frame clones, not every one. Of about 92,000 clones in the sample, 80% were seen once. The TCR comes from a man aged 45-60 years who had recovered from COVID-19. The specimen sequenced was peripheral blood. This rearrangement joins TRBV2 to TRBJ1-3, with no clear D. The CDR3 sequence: CASSQTLNSYSGNTIYF. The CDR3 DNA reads TGTGCCAGCAGCCAGACCCTCAACAGCTACTCTGGAAACACCATATATTTT.